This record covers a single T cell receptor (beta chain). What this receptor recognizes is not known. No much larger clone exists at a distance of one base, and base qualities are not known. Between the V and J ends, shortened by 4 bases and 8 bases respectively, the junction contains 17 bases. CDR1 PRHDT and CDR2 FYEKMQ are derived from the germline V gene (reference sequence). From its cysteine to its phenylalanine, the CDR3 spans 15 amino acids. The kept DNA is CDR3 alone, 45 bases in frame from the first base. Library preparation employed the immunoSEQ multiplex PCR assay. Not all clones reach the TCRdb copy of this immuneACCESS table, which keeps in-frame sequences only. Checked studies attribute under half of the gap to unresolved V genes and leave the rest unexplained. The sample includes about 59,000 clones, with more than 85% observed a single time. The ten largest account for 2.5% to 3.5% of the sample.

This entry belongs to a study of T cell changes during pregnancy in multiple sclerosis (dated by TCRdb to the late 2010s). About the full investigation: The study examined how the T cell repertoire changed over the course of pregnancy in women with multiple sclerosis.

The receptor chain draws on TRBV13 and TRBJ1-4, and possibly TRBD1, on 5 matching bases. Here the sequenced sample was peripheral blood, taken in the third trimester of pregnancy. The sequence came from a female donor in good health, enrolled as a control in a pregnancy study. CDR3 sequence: CASSWRGRRPEKLFF. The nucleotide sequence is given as TGTGCCAGCAGCTGGAGGGGACGGCGACCGGAAAAACTGTTTTTT. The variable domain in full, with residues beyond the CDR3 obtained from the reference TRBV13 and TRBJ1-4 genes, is AAGVIQSPRHLIKEKRETATLKCYPIPRHDTVYWYQQGPGQDPQFLISFYEKMQSDKGSIPDRFSAQQFSDYHSELNMSSLELGDSALYFCASSWRGRRPEKLFFGSGTQLSVL.